This T cell receptor beta chain derives from a study of T-cell reconstitution after alpha-beta-depleted transplantation in children (dated by TCRdb to 2016 to 2018). Regarding the complete study: T-cell immune reconstitution after TCRalphabeta/CD19-depleted allogeneic hematopoietic cell transplantation in children was quantitatively tracked in the study by means of TCR repertoire profiling.

Reading the germline V gene gives CDR1 SGHRS and CDR2 YFSETQ. The CDR3 measures 13 amino acids from cysteine to phenylalanine. Only the CDR3 DNA is retained, 39 bases long and in frame from the first base. The junction shows trimming of 4 bases on V and 6 bases on J, plus 10 bases between the germline ends. Libraries were made using PCR. The instrument was an Illumina HiSeq 2500. Molecular barcoding was employed in the preparation of TCR libraries, with unique molecular identifiers being used to normalize TCRbeta repertoire quantification. The public sequencing data were trimmed at Q25 with fastp and processed into clonotypes with MiXCR by TCRdb, which kept only in-frame beta chains. CDR3 protein sequences are deduplicated, and each keeps its most common genes and DNA. The sample table lists fewer than 120,000 distinct CDR3 sequences, 10% of them with a count of one. The ten largest clones take up about 7.3% of the sample.

This clonotype was found many times. The antigen this receptor binds is unknown. Within one base of it there is no much larger clone, and no base qualities were kept. The V and J genes are TRBV5-1 and TRBJ2-2, with no reliable assignment of the D segment. The sequence was obtained from a human donor who donated a stem cell graft to a child with acute lymphoblastic leukemia. Sequenced material: PBMCs from the stem cell graft donor, taken from the stem cell graft. The nucleotide sequence reads TGCGCCAGCAGCGGGGTAATTTCCGGGGAGCTGTTTTTT. Translation gives CASSGVISGELFF. Full variable domain (CDR3 extended with the reference TRBV5-1 and TRBJ2-2 proteins): KAGVTQTPRYLIKTRGQQVTLSCSPISGHRSVSWYQQTPGQGLQFLFEYFSETQRNKGNFPGRFSGRQFSNSRSEMNVSTLELGDSALYLCASSGVISGELFFGEGSRLTVL.